A single sample is the source of the 14 T cell receptor beta chains below, sequenced in a study of identical twins (dated by TCRdb to 2015 to 2016). The receptor library was made with 5' RACE. Sequenced on an Illumina HiSeq 2000. TCRdb reworked the public reads: Q25 trimming with fastp, MiXCR clone assembly, productive beta chains retained. Merged by CDR3 protein, the rows form single entries marked with the most common genes and DNA. Recorded for this sample are approximately 410,000 distinct CDR3 sequences; about 18% of them occurred a single time. The ten largest clones represent less than 15% of the sample. Sequences were obtained from naive T cells sorted from blood. The sample's cell subset or site label, decoded: cells isolated with a human naive T-cell isolation kit. Receptors were obtained from a man between 45 and 60 years old in good health.

This chain joins TRBV27 and TRBJ2-7; TRBD1 matches at 7 bases. This CDR3 is 14 amino acids long. After removal of 4 bases from V and 5 bases from J, the junction contained 8 bases not matched to a gene. Per germline, CDR1 MNHEY and CDR2 SMNVEV (reference sequence). The CDR3 region is CASSWAGGINEQYF. CDR3 nucleotides: TGTGCCAGCAGTTGGGCAGGGGGTATCAACGAGCAGTACTTC.

V and J are TRBV20-1 and TRBJ1-5, with 8 bases that match TRBD1. The CDR3 is 15 residues long. Germline loops: CDR1 DFQATT, CDR2 SNEGSKA (reference sequence). Trimming cost V 1 base and J 3 bases; bases outside gene matches: 5. The CDR3: CSARGTGGVNQPQHF. Written as DNA, the CDR3 is TGCAGTGCTAGAGGCACAGGGGGGGTCAATCAGCCCCAGCATTTT.

The chain uses TRBV7-9 and TRBJ2-5; the D gene is possibly TRBD1 (6 bases). The CDR3 length is 14 residues. V lost 5 bases to trimming and J lost 5 bases, with 15 bases between them. CDR1 and CDR2 from the germline V gene are SEHNR and FQNEAQ (reference sequence). CDR3 DNA: TGTGCCAGCAGCGAAACAGGGTCCGCTGAGACCCAGTACTTC. Translating gives CASSETGSAETQYF. The full variable domain, in which reference TRBV7-9 and TRBJ2-5 provide the parts outside the CDR3, is DTGVSQNPRHKITKRGQNVTFRCDPISEHNRLYWYRQTLGQGPEFLTYFQNEAQLEKSRLLSDRFSAERPKGSFSTLEIQRTEQGDSAMYLCASSETGSAETQYFGPGTRLLVL.

This clonotype was counted ten times or more. The chain has TRBV5-1 and TRBJ2-3; D unclear. V dropped 4 bases and J dropped 0 bases, with 18 bases sitting between them. Germline values: CDR1 SGHRS, CDR2 YFSETQ. This CDR3 comprises 17 residues. The CDR3 bases are TGCGCCAGCAGCAGGATAGACACGGCCAGGAGCACAGATACGCAGTATTTT. Amino acids: CASSRIDTARSTDTQYF.

At least ten counts were recorded for this clonotype. The chain links TRBV12-3 or TRBV12-4 to TRBJ1-5; D may be TRBD1 (5 bases). V was trimmed by 2 bases and J by 2 bases, leaving 10 bases between them. The CDR3 sequence is 15 residues long. CDR3 amino acids: CASSLWGGGNQPQHF. The CDR3 region has the DNA TGTGCCAGCAGTTTATGGGGGGGTGGCAATCAGCCCCAGCATTTT.

The table lists this clonotype with many counts. This chain joins TRBV5-1 and TRBJ2-1, with D possibly matching TRBD2 (6 bases). Germline CDR1 SGHRS, CDR2 YFSETQ. The CDR3 runs to 15 residues. V was pared by 7 bases and J by 6 bases, with 20 bases between. The CDR3 here is CASYLGGGQSNEQFF. CDR3 sequence (DNA): TGCGCCAGCTACCTGGGGGGAGGCCAAAGCAATGAGCAGTTCTTC.

This chain links TRBV10-3 with TRBJ2-5; 7 nucleotides agree with TRBD1. Germline V CDR1 and CDR2: ENHRY, SYGVKD. V lost 10 bases to trimming and J lost 2 bases; unmatched junction nucleotides: 4. This CDR3 region has 12 residues. The CDR3 nucleotides are TGTGCCACAGGGACAGTACAAGAGACCCAGTACTTC. Translated, it gives CATGTVQETQYF.

Many counts were recorded for this clonotype. The V and J genes are TRBV7-6 and TRBJ2-1; 8 nucleotides agree with TRBD2. Germline V gene sequence: CDR1 SGHVS, CDR2 FNYEAQ. This CDR3 spans 16 amino acids. V was pared by 4 bases and J by 5 bases, with 10 bases of the junction left unmatched. Here the CDR3 reads CASSSPASGWDNEQFF. The CDR3 DNA is TGTGCCAGCAGCTCACCGGCTAGCGGGTGGGACAATGAGCAGTTCTTC.

Many counts were recorded for this clonotype. The chain carries TRBV20-1 and TRBJ2-7; D is possibly TRBD1 (5 bases). Trimming stripped 2 bases from V and 2 bases from J, with 13 bases between. This CDR3 has 14 amino acids. Germline lookup yields CDR1 DFQATT and CDR2 SNEGSKA (reference sequence). CDR3 loop: CSARQTVGTYEQYF. The CDR3 DNA follows: TGCAGTGCTAGACAGACAGTAGGAACCTACGAGCAGTACTTC.

This clonotype appeared many times. The rearrangement links TRBV20-1 to TRBJ2-4; no firm D call. The CDR3 covers 17 residues. Germline CDR1 and CDR2: DFQATT and SNEGSKA (reference sequence). V lost 5 bases and J lost 3, with 23 bases in between. CDR3 DNA sequence: TGCAGTGCTCAAGCTCCCCCTGCTCAGAAGCGCAAAAACATTCAGTACTTC. Encoded protein: CSAQAPPAQKRKNIQYF.

As regards this clonotype: One junction end does not reproduce the germline sequence, and a read error may be involved. This chain links TRBV5-1 with TRBJ2-1; the D gene is possibly TRBD1 (6 bases). Germline V gene data show CDR1 as SGHRS and CDR2 as YFSETQ. The CDR3 is 16 amino acids. CDR3 sequence (DNA): TGCGCCATCAGCTTGGTCCCGCTGGATTCCAGGGGTGAGCAGTTCTTC. Translated, it gives CAISLVPLDSRGEQFF.

This clonotype showed up many times. The V call is TRBV20-1, the J call TRBJ1-2; 7 bases line up with TRBD1. Looked up from germline, CDR1 is DFQATT and CDR2 is SNEGSKA (reference sequence). CDR3 length equals 17 residues. V shed 0 bases, J shed 3 bases, and the junction held 13 bases outside the gene matches. As DNA, the CDR3 is TGCAGTGCTAGAGATCCCTCTCGGGGAGGGGGCGACTATGGCTACACCTTC. Amino acid sequence: CSARDPSRGGGDYGYTF.

This clonotype was found many times. The chain has TRBV29-1 and TRBJ2-7; TRBD2 matches 7 bases. The CDR3 totals 14 residues. Losses at the gene ends were 7 bases for V and 7 bases for J; bases not matched to a gene: 16. Germline V gives CDR1 SQVTM, CDR2 ANQGSEA. The chain's CDR3 is CSAQEMLAAGEQYF. Written as DNA, the CDR3 is TGCAGCGCCCAAGAGATGCTAGCGGCGGGGGAGCAGTACTTC.

The chain has TRBV29-1 and TRBJ2-7; TRBD2 matches at 8 bases. The CDR3 is 13 residues long. The germline gives CDR1 SQVTM, CDR2 ANQGSEA. V lost 1 base and J lost 3; bases outside the gene matches: 2. CDR3 coding DNA: TGCAGCGTTGAAGCTCGGGGGGGCTACGAGCAGTACTTC. This encodes CSVEARGGYEQYF.